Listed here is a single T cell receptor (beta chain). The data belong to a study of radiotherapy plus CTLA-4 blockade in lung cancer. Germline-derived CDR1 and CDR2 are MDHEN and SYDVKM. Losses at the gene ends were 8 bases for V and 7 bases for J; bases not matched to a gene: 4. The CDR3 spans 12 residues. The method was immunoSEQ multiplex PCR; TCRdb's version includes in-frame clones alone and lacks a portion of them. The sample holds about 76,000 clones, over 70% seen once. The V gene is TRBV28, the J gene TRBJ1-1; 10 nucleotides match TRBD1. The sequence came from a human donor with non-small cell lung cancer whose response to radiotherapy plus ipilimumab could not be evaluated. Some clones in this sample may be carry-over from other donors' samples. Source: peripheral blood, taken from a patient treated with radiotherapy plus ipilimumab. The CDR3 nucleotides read TGTGCCAGCCTGAGGGACAGGGGTGAAGCTTTCTTT. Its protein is CASLRDRGEAFF.